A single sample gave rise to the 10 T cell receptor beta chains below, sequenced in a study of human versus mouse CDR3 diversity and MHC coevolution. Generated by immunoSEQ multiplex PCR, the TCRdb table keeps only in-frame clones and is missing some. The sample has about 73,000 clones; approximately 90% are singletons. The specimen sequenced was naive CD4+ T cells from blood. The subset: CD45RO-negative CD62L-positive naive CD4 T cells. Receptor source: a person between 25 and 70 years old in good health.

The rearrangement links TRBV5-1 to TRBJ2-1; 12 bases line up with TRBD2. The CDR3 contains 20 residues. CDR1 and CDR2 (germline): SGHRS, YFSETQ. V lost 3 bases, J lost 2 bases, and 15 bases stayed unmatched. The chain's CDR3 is CASSWTGTSGPSGTYNEQFF. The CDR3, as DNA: TGCGCCAGCAGCTGGACCGGGACTAGCGGGCCTTCGGGGACCTACAATGAGCAGTTCTTC. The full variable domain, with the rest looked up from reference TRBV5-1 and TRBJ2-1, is KAGVTQTPRYLIKTRGQQVTLSCSPISGHRSVSWYQQTPGQGLQFLFEYFSETQRNKGNFPGRFSGRQFSNSRSEMNVSTLELGDSALYLCASSWTGTSGPSGTYNEQFFGPGTRLTVL.

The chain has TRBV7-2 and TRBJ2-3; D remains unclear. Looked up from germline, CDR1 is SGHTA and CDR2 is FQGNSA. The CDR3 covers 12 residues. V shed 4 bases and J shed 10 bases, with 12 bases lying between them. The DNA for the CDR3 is TGTGCCAGCAGCTATCCGGCCGGGTCGCAGTATTTT. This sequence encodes CASSYPAGSQYF.

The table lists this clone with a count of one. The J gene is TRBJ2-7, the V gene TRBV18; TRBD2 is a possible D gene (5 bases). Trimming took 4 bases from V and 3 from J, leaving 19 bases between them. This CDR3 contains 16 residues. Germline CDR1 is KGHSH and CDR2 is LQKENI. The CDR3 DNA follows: TGTGCCAGCTCACTTTCCCCTGCTACCCGGGGCTACGAGCAGTACTTC. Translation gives CASSLSPATRGYEQYF.

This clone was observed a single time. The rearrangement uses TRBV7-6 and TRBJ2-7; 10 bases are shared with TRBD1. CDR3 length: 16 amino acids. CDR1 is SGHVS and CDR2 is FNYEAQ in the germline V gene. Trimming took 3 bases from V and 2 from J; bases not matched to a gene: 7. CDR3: CASSFSPGQGTYEQYF. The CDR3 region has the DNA TGTGCCAGCAGCTTTAGTCCGGGACAGGGGACCTACGAGCAGTACTTC.

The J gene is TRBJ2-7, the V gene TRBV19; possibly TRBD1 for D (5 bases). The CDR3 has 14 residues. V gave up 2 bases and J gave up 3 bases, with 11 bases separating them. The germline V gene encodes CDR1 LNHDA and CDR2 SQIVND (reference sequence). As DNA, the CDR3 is TGTGCCAGTAGTATAAGGTTACAGGTCTACGAGCAGTACTTC. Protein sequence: CASSIRLQVYEQYF.

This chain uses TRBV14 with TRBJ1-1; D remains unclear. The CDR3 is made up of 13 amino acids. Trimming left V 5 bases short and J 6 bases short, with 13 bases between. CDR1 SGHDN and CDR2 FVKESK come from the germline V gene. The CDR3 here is CASSYFRGAEAFF. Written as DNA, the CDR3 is TGTGCCAGCAGCTATTTCCGGGGTGCTGAAGCTTTCTTT.

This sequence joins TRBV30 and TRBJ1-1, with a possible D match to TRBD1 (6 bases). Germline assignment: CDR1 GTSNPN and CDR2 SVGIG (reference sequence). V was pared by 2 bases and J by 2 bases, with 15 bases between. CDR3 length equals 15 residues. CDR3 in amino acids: CAWSIPGQANTEAFF. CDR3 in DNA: TGTGCCTGGAGTATACCGGGACAAGCAAACACTGAAGCTTTCTTT.

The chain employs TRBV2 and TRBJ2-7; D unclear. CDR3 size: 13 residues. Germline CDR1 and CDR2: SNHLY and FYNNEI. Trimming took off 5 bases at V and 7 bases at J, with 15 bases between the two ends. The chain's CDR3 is CASSLALNQEQYF. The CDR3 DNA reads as TGTGCCAGCAGTTTGGCCTTAAACCAGGAGCAGTACTTC.

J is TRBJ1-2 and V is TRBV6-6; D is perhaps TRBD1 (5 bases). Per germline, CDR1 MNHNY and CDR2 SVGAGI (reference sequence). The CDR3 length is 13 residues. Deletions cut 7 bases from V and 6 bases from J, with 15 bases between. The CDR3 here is CASTSLGEDGYTF. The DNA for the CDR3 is TGTGCCAGCACCTCCCTAGGGGAGGATGGCTACACCTTC.

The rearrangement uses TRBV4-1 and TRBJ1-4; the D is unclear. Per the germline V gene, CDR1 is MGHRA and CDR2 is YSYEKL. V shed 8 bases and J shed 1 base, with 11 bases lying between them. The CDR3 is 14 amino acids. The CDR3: CASSRVVTNEKLFF. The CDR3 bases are TGCGCCAGCTCGCGGGTCGTAACTAATGAAAAACTGTTTTTT.